The 27 T cell receptor beta chains in this list originate from one sample, sequenced in a study of T-cell reconstitution after alpha-beta-depleted transplantation in children (dated by TCRdb to 2016 to 2017). Library preparation used PCR. The sequencer was an Illumina HiSeq 2500. TCR library preparation used molecular barcoding, with unique molecular identifiers applied to normalize quantification of the TCRbeta repertoire. TCRdb reworked the public reads: Q25 trimming with fastp, MiXCR clone assembly, productive beta chains retained. Rows matching on CDR3 protein sequence are summarized as one entry with the most common DNA and genes. Here the sample has about 140,000 distinct CDR3 sequences; around 8.5% occur a single time. Of the sample, around a sixth is held by the ten largest clones. The label giving this sample's treatment or condition can be read as: allogeneic hematopoietic cell transplantation with graft depleted of TCRalphabeta T cells and CD19 B cells.

Sequenced material: PBMCs, mostly from graft donor cells, taken 180 days after TCRalphabeta/CD19-depleted stem cell transplant. All receptors derive from a female patient aged 2-15 years who had a stem cell transplant for congenital amegakaryocytic thrombocytopenia, so the T cells may come from the graft donor.

This clonotype came up many times. The chain couples TRBV20-1 to TRBJ2-2; 8 bases match TRBD2. This CDR3 contains 19 residues. V trimming: 1 base; J trimming: 4 bases; junction bases outside the gene matches: 17. Germline assignment: CDR1 DFQATT and CDR2 SNEGSKA (reference sequence). The DNA for the CDR3 is TGCAGTGCTAGAGTCCCGGAGAGAGTAGCGGGGATCCTCACCGGGGAGCTGTTTTTT. Residues: CSARVPERVAGILTGELFF.

Many counts were recorded for this clonotype. V is TRBV28 and J is TRBJ2-7, with a tentative D call TRBD1 (6 bases). Germline V gene sequence: CDR1 MDHEN, CDR2 SYDVKM. V was shortened by 2 bases and J by 4 bases, with 9 bases between the two germline ends. The CDR3 is 13 residues long. DNA of the CDR3: TGTGCCAGCAGTTTACCGCAGGGGTACGAGCAGTACTTC. This gives the protein CASSLPQGYEQYF.

This clonotype showed up many times. V and J are TRBV7-2 and TRBJ2-7; the D gene could be TRBD1 or TRBD2 (5 bases each). The V gene lost 6 bases and the J gene lost 7 bases, with 19 bases spanning the gap. This CDR3 has 14 residues. Per germline, CDR1 SGHTA and CDR2 FQGNSA. CDR3 DNA: TGTGCCAGCAGTCTGATGACCGGGGCCGGGGAGCAGTACTTC. It yields the protein CASSLMTGAGEQYF.

This clonotype was counted many times. This chain links TRBV4-1 with TRBJ2-7; 8 bases are shared with TRBD1. J was trimmed by 9 bases and V by 5 bases; bases with no gene match: 24. CDR1 and CDR2 (germline): MGHRA, YSYEKL. CDR3 size: 18 residues. In DNA, the CDR3 is TGCGCCAGCAGCAAGGGGGTCCTATCCGGGACAGGCGACTTTTGGCAGTACTTC. The encoded protein is CASSKGVLSGTGDFWQYF.

CDR3 nucleotide sequence: TGTGCCACCAGCAGAGGGGTCGGCAGTATGGCCTACGAGCAGTACTTC. Translation gives CATSRGVGSMAYEQYF. The chain is built from TRBV15 and TRBJ2-7, with unresolved D. The CDR3 runs to 16 residues. Germline V CDR1 and CDR2: LNHNV, YYDKDF (reference sequence). V was pared by 1 base and J by 2 bases, with 15 bases between.

This clonotype was detected ten times or more. The chain combines TRBV28 with TRBJ1-2; 10 nucleotides match TRBD1. CDR1 MDHEN and CDR2 SYDVKM come from the germline V gene. The CDR3 totals 19 residues. V gave up 1 base and J gave up 4 bases; unmatched junction bases: 15. For the CDR3, the DNA is TGTGCCAGCAGTTTATTGAGGTCCTGGGACAGGGGTACGGGCTATGGCTACACCTTC. Translated: CASSLLRSWDRGTGYGYTF.

There are many counts of this clonotype. The gene calls are TRBV28 and TRBJ1-6, with D hard to call. Germline CDR1 reads MDHEN; CDR2 reads SYDVKM. This CDR3 region has 11 residues. Trimming cost V 11 bases and J 7 bases, with 9 bases left between them. In nucleotides, the CDR3 is TGTGCCGTGGGTCTGAATTCACCCCTCCACTTT. It yields the protein CAVGLNSPLHF. The entire variable domain, with the rest obtained from reference TRBV28 and TRBJ1-6, is as follows: DVKVTQSSRYLVKRTGEKVFLECVQDMDHENMFWYRQDPGLGLRLIYFSYDVKMKEKGDIPEGYSVSREKKERFSLILESASTNQTSMYLCAVGLNSPLHFGNGTRLTVT.

The V and J genes are TRBV29-1 and TRBJ1-2; TRBD1 is a possible D gene (5 bases). V shed 6 bases and J shed 4 bases, with 15 bases lying between them. Germline V lookup: CDR1 SQVTM, CDR2 ANQGSEA. There are 13 residues in the CDR3. For the CDR3, the DNA is TGCAGCGTATTCGGCCGGGACGGCTATGGCTACACCTTC. It specifies CSVFGRDGYGYTF.

This clonotype occurred a few times. The V gene is TRBV4-1, the J gene TRBJ2-7, with TRBD1 identical over 9 bases. This CDR3 spans 15 amino acids. Germline V gene sequence: CDR1 MGHRA, CDR2 YSYEKL. The J segment lost 1 base and the V segment lost 2 bases, leaving 3 bases of the junction unmatched. The CDR3: CASSQTDRGSYEQYF. CDR3 nucleotide sequence: TGCGCCAGCAGCCAAACGGACAGGGGATCCTACGAGCAGTACTTC.

This clonotype was counted a few times. The V gene is TRBV3-1, the J gene TRBJ2-2; the match to TRBD2 covers 14 bases. Germline V gene lookup returns CDR1 LGHDT and CDR2 YNNKEL (reference sequence). With V trimmed by 4 bases and J by 4 bases, 5 bases remained unmatched. The length of the CDR3 is 17 residues. This chain's CDR3 is CASSLTSGRVSTGELFF. CDR3 coding DNA: TGTGCCAGCAGCCTGACTAGCGGGAGGGTTAGCACCGGGGAGCTGTTTTTT. Drawing the rest from reference TRBV3-1 and TRBJ2-2, the complete variable domain is DTAVSQTPKYLVTQMGNDKSIKCEQNLGHDTMYWYKQDSKKFLKIMFSYNNKELIINETVPNRFSPKSPDKAHLNLHINSLELGDSAVYFCASSLTSGRVSTGELFFGEGSRLTVL.

There are many counts of this clonotype. The chain links TRBV18 to TRBJ1-4; D is unclear. This CDR3 comprises 16 residues. The V gene lost 0 bases and the J gene lost 5 bases, with 13 bases spanning the gap. In germline, CDR1 is KGHSH, CDR2 LQKENI. The chain's CDR3 is CASSPPATVRNEKLFF. CDR3 DNA sequence: TGTGCCAGCTCACCACCTGCGACCGTCCGAAATGAAAAACTGTTTTTT.

This clonotype was observed at least ten times. J is TRBJ2-1 and V is TRBV10-3; D ambiguous. V was trimmed by 4 bases and J by 8 bases, leaving 9 bases between them. This CDR3 comprises 12 residues. The germline V gene has CDR1 ENHRY and CDR2 SYGVKD. Here the CDR3 DNA reads TGTGCCATCAGTGGGTCAAGGGATGAGCAGTTCTTC. Amino acids: CAISGSRDEQFF.

The chain's CDR3 is CASSLPGQGWEKLFF. In DNA form, the CDR3 reads TGTGCCAGCAGCTTACCGGGACAGGGATGGGAAAAACTGTTTTTT. The J gene is TRBJ1-4, the V gene TRBV5-6; TRBD1 matches at 9 bases. This CDR3 has 15 residues. V lost 2 bases, J lost 8 bases, and 7 bases stayed unmatched. Germline CDR1 and CDR2: SGHDT and YYEEEE.

The chain joins TRBV5-1 to TRBJ2-5; TRBD1 agrees at 9 bases. Germline V gives CDR1 SGHRS, CDR2 YFSETQ. This CDR3 is built from 13 residues. V shed 3 bases and J 5 bases; nucleotides not matched to a gene: 2. The CDR3: CASSWTGEETQYF. The CDR3 DNA reads TGCGCCAGCAGCTGGACAGGGGAGGAGACCCAGTACTTC.

Many counts were recorded for this clonotype. This sequence joins TRBV20-1 and TRBJ2-7, with TRBD1 as a possible D gene (6 bases). This CDR3 is built from 14 residues. Germline CDR1 and CDR2: DFQATT and SNEGSKA (reference sequence). V gave up 7 bases and J gave up 0 bases, with 16 bases separating them. CDR3 sequence reads: CSVRDVGASYEQYF. CDR3 coding DNA: TGCAGTGTTAGGGATGTGGGGGCCTCCTACGAGCAGTACTTC.

This clonotype was seen many times. This chain connects TRBV5-1 to TRBJ2-2; TRBD2 agrees at 7 bases. The CDR3 contains 17 residues. Germline CDR1 SGHRS, CDR2 YFSETQ. J gave up 5 bases and V 3 bases, and 13 bases lay outside the gene matches. The CDR3 region is CASSSFPGGRATGELFF. The CDR3 region has the DNA TGCGCCAGCAGCTCGTTCCCTGGCGGGAGAGCGACCGGGGAGCTGTTTTTT.

This clonotype was seen ten or more times. The rearrangement joins TRBV20-1 to TRBJ1-5; D not resolved. The CDR3 covers 14 residues. V lost 6 bases and J lost 1, with 13 bases in between. Germline values: CDR1 DFQATT, CDR2 SNEGSKA (reference sequence). This CDR3 reads CSAGQDPSNQPQHF. The CDR3 nucleotides are TGCAGTGCAGGGCAAGATCCCAGCAATCAGCCCCAGCATTTT.

This clonotype was recorded many times. This chain uses TRBV29-1 with TRBJ1-2; TRBD1 is a possible D gene (5 bases). Germline CDR1 reads SQVTM; CDR2 reads ANQGSEA. The CDR3 covers 16 residues. V lost 4 bases, J lost 0 bases, and 18 bases lay in between. CDR3 in amino acids: CSVGGAGGGANYGYTF. As DNA, the CDR3 is TGCAGCGTTGGAGGGGCAGGCGGCGGAGCTAACTATGGCTACACCTTC.

The rearrangement uses TRBV25-1 and TRBJ2-6, with a weak D call TRBD1 (5 bases). The germline CDR1 and CDR2 sequences are MGHDK and SYGVNS. The CDR3 runs 15 residues. Trimming pared 3 bases from V and 0 bases from J, leaving 6 bases between. CDR3 region: CASSEGRSGANVLTF. In DNA form, the CDR3 reads TGTGCCAGCAGTGAGGGGCGCTCTGGGGCCAACGTCCTGACTTTC.

In this sample, this clonotype turned up many times. The chain employs TRBV20-1 and TRBJ2-7, with TRBD1 identical over 8 bases. The CDR3 is made up of 17 amino acids. Germline values: CDR1 DFQATT, CDR2 SNEGSKA (reference sequence). Losses at the gene ends were 0 bases for V and 3 bases for J; bases not matched to a gene: 13. CDR3 sequence (DNA): TGCAGTGCTAGAGATTCTCTAACCTTCAGGGGGCACTACGAGCAGTACTTC. This translates into CSARDSLTFRGHYEQYF.

This clonotype was seen more than once but under ten times. This chain links TRBV30 with TRBJ1-2; D not certain. In germline, CDR1 is GTSNPN, CDR2 SVGIG (reference sequence). The V end was cut by 0 bases, the J end by 0 bases, with 11 bases between. The CDR3 runs to 15 residues. CDR3 bases: TGTGCCTGGAGTGTAACCCTCTCTGCTAACTATGGCTACACCTTC. Translation: CAWSVTLSANYGYTF.

This clonotype came up many times. CDR3 region: CSARGVTGTNYGYTF. DNA for the CDR3: TGCAGTGCTAGAGGGGTGACAGGGACTAACTATGGCTACACCTTC. The chain recombines TRBV20-1 with TRBJ1-2; 7 positions match TRBD1. Losses at the gene ends were 1 base for V and 0 bases for J; bases not matched to a gene: 5. Germline CDR1 is DFQATT and CDR2 is SNEGSKA (reference sequence). The CDR3 consists of 15 residues.

This clonotype was counted at least ten times. A much larger clone lies one base from this, so it may be a read error. The chain has TRBV5-5 and TRBJ2-6; D may be TRBD1 (6 bases). Germline V lookup: CDR1 SGHKS, CDR2 YYEKEE (reference sequence). This CDR3 is 15 amino acids long. In DNA form, the CDR3 reads TGTGCCAGCAGCTTCACAGGGAGTGGGGCCAACGGCCTGACTTTC. Translation: CASSFTGSGANGLTF. Full variable domain (missing parts from reference TRBV5-5 and TRBJ2-6): DAGVTQSPTHLIKTRGQQVTLRCSPISGHKSVSWYQQVLGQGPQFIFQYYEKEERGRGNFPDRFSARQFPNYSSELNVNALLLGDSALYLCASSFTGSGANGLTFGAGSRLTVL.

This clonotype came up a few times. The V gene is TRBV20-1, the J gene TRBJ1-3; possible D gene TRBD1, 6 bases. Germline CDR1 reads DFQATT; CDR2 reads SNEGSKA (reference sequence). Between the trimmed V and J ends, which lost 6 bases and 1 base, there was a span of 13 bases. The CDR3 is made up of 14 amino acids. For the CDR3, the DNA is TGCAGTGCGTACAGGGCGGGTTCTGGAAACACCATATATTTT. Its protein product is CSAYRAGSGNTIYF.

The CDR3, as DNA: TGTGCCACCAGCAGAGATCCCACCAACCAAGAGACCCAGTACTTC. The encoded protein is CATSRDPTNQETQYF. The chain links TRBV15 to TRBJ2-5; D uncertain. V lost 0 bases and J lost 0, with 8 bases in between. The V gene's germline CDR1 is LNHNV and CDR2 YYDKDF (reference sequence). The CDR3 has 15 amino acids.

Many counts were recorded for this clonotype. This chain joins TRBV7-2 and TRBJ2-4, with D tentatively TRBD2 (5 bases). V was clipped by 1 base and J by 9 bases, with 10 bases between them. Germline V lookup: CDR1 SGHTA, CDR2 FQGNSA. This CDR3 is 13 amino acids long. For the CDR3, the DNA is TGTGCCAGCAGCTTAGAGGGCCGGGGCATTCAGTACTTC. Amino acids: CASSLEGRGIQYF.

This clonotype was seen ten or more times. V usage is TRBV12-3 or TRBV12-4 and J usage is TRBJ2-7, with a possible D match to TRBD2 (5 bases). Trimming removed 7 bases at V and 6 bases at J, with 19 bases between. The length of the CDR3 is 14 residues. CDR3 bases: TGTGCCAGCACTTACGGAATCTCGGCGGGCGAGCAGTACTTC. Its protein is CASTYGISAGEQYF.